The text below deals with one T cell receptor (beta chain). Its specificity is not known. Assay: immunoSEQ multiplex PCR; the TCRdb copy retains only in-frame clones and omits some. This table has around 650,000 clones, about 96% appearing once. The data were taken from a study of shared clonotypes between healthy human individuals. The wider study: Every donor yielded three CD4 naive, three CD4 memory, two CD8 naive and one CD8 memory plate. General study results and limits: Only blood was sampled, and tissue TCR repertoires likely differ from blood ones. Incompleteness in sorted-subset sequencing, despite large depth, was shown by rarefaction.

The trim removed 1 base at V and 2 bases at J, leaving 14 bases unmatched. From germline, CDR1 is SGHVS and CDR2 FNYEAQ. The CDR3 length is 19 residues. Naive-designated CD8 cells lacked CD45RO, were positively enriched for CCR7, and omitted terminally differentiated effector memory CD45RA+ cells. Sequenced material: naive CD8+ T cells sorted from blood. This chain links TRBV7-6 with TRBJ2-7, with 10 nucleotides matching TRBD2. The TCR was taken from a woman in her 30s in good health. This chain's CDR3 is CASSLGLAGDEGGPYEQYF. DNA for the CDR3: TGTGCCAGCAGCTTAGGGCTAGCGGGGGATGAGGGGGGCCCCTACGAGCAGTACTTC.